The present TCR beta chain was sequenced within a study of T-cell memory formation after mild COVID-19. Broader study findings: Largely, contracting CD4+ clones fell within CM and EM, and contracting CD8+ clones within EMRA. Some SARS-CoV-2-responding clones were already detected in memory before infection.

Trimming stripped 1 base from V and 1 base from J, with 12 bases between. This CDR3 contains 16 residues. Germline V gene lookup returns CDR1 SGHAT and CDR2 FQNNGV. As for this clonotype: Its antigen is still unknown.

TCRdb passed the 5' RACE reads through MiXCR, listing each CDR3 protein once. There are about half a million distinct CDR3 sequences in the sample; 18% occur only once, and 12% lies in the top ten. Sequencing was performed on PBMCs or a T cell subset sorted from them (not recorded which). This TCR derives from an adult woman who had mild COVID-19 (a few samples of this study predate the infection). Cell type and time point are not known. The V and J genes are TRBV11-2 and TRBJ2-3, with a tentative D call TRBD2 (7 bases). Here the CDR3 reads CASSLGIGGRTDTQYF. In nucleotides, the CDR3 is TGTGCCAGCAGCTTAGGGATCGGGGGGCGCACAGATACGCAGTATTTT.